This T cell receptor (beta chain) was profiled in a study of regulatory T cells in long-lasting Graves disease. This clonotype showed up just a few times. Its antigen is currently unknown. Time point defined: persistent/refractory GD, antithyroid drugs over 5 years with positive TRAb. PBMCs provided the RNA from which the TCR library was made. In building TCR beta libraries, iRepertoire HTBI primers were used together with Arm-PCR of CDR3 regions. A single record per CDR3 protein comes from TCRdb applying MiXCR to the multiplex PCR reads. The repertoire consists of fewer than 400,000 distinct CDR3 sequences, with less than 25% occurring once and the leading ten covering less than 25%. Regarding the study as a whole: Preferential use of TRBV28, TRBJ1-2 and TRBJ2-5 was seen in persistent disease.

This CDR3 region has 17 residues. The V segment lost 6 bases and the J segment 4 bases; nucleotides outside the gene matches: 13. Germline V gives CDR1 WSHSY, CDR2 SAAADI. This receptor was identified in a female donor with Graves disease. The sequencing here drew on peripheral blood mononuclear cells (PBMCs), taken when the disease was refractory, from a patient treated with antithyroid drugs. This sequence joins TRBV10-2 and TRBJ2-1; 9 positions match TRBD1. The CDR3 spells CASRGGAGTGTYNEQFF. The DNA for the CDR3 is TGCGCCAGCAGGGGGGGAGCCGGGACAGGGACATACAATGAGCAGTTCTTC.